This is a list of T cell receptor beta chains from one sample in a study of shared clonotypes between healthy human individuals. TCRdb keeps only in-frame clones here, not all; method: immunoSEQ multiplex PCR. The data contain under 1,100,000 clones, under 80% of them singletons. The sample consisted of memory CD4+ T cells sorted from blood. The receptors here all came from a man younger than 35 in good health. The CDR3 runs from the conserved cysteine through the conserved F or W. Each record gives: CDR3 protein, CDR3 DNA, D gene, J gene, V gene, clone size. The D gene is left open where the match is weak. Expanded clones get a size class; other rows say once, few or many, or leave the size out.

CDR3 protein: CASSLSTGSLVEQYF
CDR3 DNA: TGTGCCAGCAGCTTGAGCACCGGGAGTTTGGTTGAGCAGTACTTC
D gene: -
J gene: TRBJ2-7
V gene: TRBV5-5
clone size: few

CDR3 protein: CASSEAPPQETQYF
CDR3 DNA: TGTGCCAGCAGCGAGGCCCCACCCCAAGAGACCCAGTACTTC
D gene: -
J gene: TRBJ2-5
V gene: TRBV9
clone size: few

CDR3 protein: CASSAGTGSRTEAFF
CDR3 DNA: TGTGCCAGCAGCGCAGGGACAGGGAGTCGGACTGAAGCTTTCTTT
D gene: TRBD1
J gene: TRBJ1-1
V gene: TRBV9
clone size: few

CDR3 protein: CASSELLSRNYGYTF
CDR3 DNA: TGTGCCAGCAGTGAATTGCTGAGTCGAAACTATGGCTACACCTTC
D gene: -
J gene: TRBJ1-2
V gene: TRBV6-1
clone size: -

CDR3 protein: CASAQDPGRQGTDTQYF
CDR3 DNA: TGTGCCAGCGCCCAGGATCCGGGACGACAAGGCACAGATACGCAGTATTTT
D gene: -
J gene: TRBJ2-3
V gene: TRBV5-4
clone size: -

CDR3 protein: CASSLEGQGRETQYF
CDR3 DNA: TGTGCCAGCAGCTTGGAGGGACAGGGGAGGGAGACCCAGTACTTC
D gene: TRBD1
J gene: TRBJ2-5
V gene: TRBV5-5
clone size: -

CDR3 protein: CAIRPGTGGNEQFF
CDR3 DNA: TGTGCCATCAGACCCGGGACAGGGGGCAATGAGCAGTTCTTC
D gene: TRBD1
J gene: TRBJ2-1
V gene: TRBV10-3
clone size: -

CDR3 protein: CASSLTTGDTQYF
CDR3 DNA: TGTGCCAGCAGCCTCACAACGGGGGATACGCAGTATTTT
D gene: -
J gene: TRBJ2-3
V gene: TRBV7-3
clone size: -

CDR3 protein: CASSQEGGSRPQHF
CDR3 DNA: TGCGCCAGCAGCCAAGAGGGGGGTAGCAGGCCCCAGCATTTT
D gene: -
J gene: TRBJ1-5
V gene: TRBV4-3
clone size: once

CDR3 protein: CASSLRTVEGSNYEQYF
CDR3 DNA: TGTGCCAGCAGCTTAAGGACGGTCGAGGGGTCGAACTACGAGCAGTACTTC
D gene: -
J gene: TRBJ2-7
V gene: TRBV11-2
clone size: -

CDR3 protein: CASSSEGIYGYTF
CDR3 DNA: TGTGCCAGCAGCTCCGAGGGGATCTATGGCTACACCTTC
D gene: -
J gene: TRBJ1-2
V gene: TRBV11-2
clone size: -

CDR3 protein: CASSQKGYYEQYF
CDR3 DNA: TGTGCCAGCAGCCAGAAGGGCTACTACGAGCAGTACTTC
D gene: -
J gene: TRBJ2-7
V gene: TRBV14
clone size: -

CDR3 protein: CASSKRLGQGEPEAFF
CDR3 DNA: TGTGCCAGCAGTAAACGCCTAGGACAGGGGGAACCTGAAGCTTTCTTT
D gene: TRBD1
J gene: TRBJ1-1
V gene: TRBV2
clone size: few

CDR3 protein: CASSPIGRGETQYF
CDR3 DNA: TGTGCCAGCAGCCCGATTGGGCGTGGGGAGACCCAGTACTTC
D gene: -
J gene: TRBJ2-5
V gene: TRBV7-9
clone size: -

CDR3 protein: CASKTATNYGYTF
CDR3 DNA: TGTGCCAGCAAGACAGCGACTAACTATGGCTACACCTTC
D gene: -
J gene: TRBJ1-2
V gene: TRBV28
clone size: -

CDR3 protein: CASSSEREPYEQYF
CDR3 DNA: TGCGCCAGCAGCTCGGAGCGGGAACCCTACGAGCAGTACTTC
D gene: TRBD2
J gene: TRBJ2-7
V gene: TRBV5-1
clone size: -

CDR3 protein: CASSFVLAGNNEQFF
CDR3 DNA: TGTGCCAGCAGCTTTGTTCTAGCGGGAAATAATGAGCAGTTCTTC
D gene: TRBD2
J gene: TRBJ2-1
V gene: TRBV13
clone size: -

CDR3 protein: CAISEQGYSPLHF
CDR3 DNA: TGTGCCATCAGTGAGCAGGGATATTCACCCCTCCACTTT
D gene: -
J gene: TRBJ1-6
V gene: TRBV10-3
clone size: -

CDR3 protein: CASKVRGPTDTQYF
CDR3 DNA: TGTGCCAGCAAGGTCAGGGGCCCCACAGATACGCAGTATTTT
D gene: -
J gene: TRBJ2-3
V gene: TRBV5-4
clone size: once

CDR3 protein: CASSPSRAQETQYF
CDR3 DNA: TGTGCCAGCTCACCATCCAGGGCCCAAGAGACCCAGTACTTC
D gene: -
J gene: TRBJ2-5
V gene: TRBV18
clone size: -

CDR3 protein: CASSSGGGATKNWEQYF
CDR3 DNA: TGTGCCAGCAGCTCCGGAGGGGGGGCAACAAAAAACTGGGAGCAGTACTTC
D gene: -
J gene: TRBJ2-7
V gene: TRBV7-2
clone size: -

CDR3 protein: CASSLARRGVQETQYF
CDR3 DNA: TGTGCCAGCAGCTTGGCCCGACGGGGGGTACAAGAGACCCAGTACTTC
D gene: TRBD2
J gene: TRBJ2-5
V gene: TRBV5-4
clone size: -

CDR3 protein: CASSLQAGGAYEQYF
CDR3 DNA: TGTGCCAGCAGCTTACAAGCGGGGGGCGCTTACGAGCAGTACTTC
D gene: TRBD2
J gene: TRBJ2-7
V gene: TRBV7-3
clone size: -

CDR3 protein: CASSQEALPTYEQYF
CDR3 DNA: TGCGCCAGCAGCCAAGAGGCCTTACCTACCTACGAGCAGTACTTC
D gene: -
J gene: TRBJ2-7
V gene: TRBV4-3
clone size: few

CDR3 protein: CASSPHLNTEAFF
CDR3 DNA: TGTGCCAGCAGTCCACATTTGAACACTGAAGCTTTCTTT
D gene: -
J gene: TRBJ1-1
V gene: TRBV28
clone size: -

CDR3 protein: CASISSYNSPLHF
CDR3 DNA: TGTGCCAGCATTAGCTCCTATAATTCACCCCTCCACTTT
D gene: -
J gene: TRBJ1-6
V gene: TRBV6-1
clone size: -